What follows are 11 T cell receptor beta chains derived from one specimen sequenced in a study of post-analysis software for immune sequencing data. No antigen has been assigned to these receptors. TCR beta cDNA libraries had unique molecular identifiers. TCRdb re-called the PCR reads with MiXCR, one entry per CDR3 protein. The data show a few hundred thousand distinct CDR3 sequences, with 39% seen just once and less than 8% held by the top ten. Study-wide results and caveats: About five TRBV segments, including TRBV5-6, TRBV5-1 and TRBV20-1, were more frequent in patients than controls.

Source material: blood. The receptor source for this set is a girl aged 2-10 years with multiple sclerosis.

This chain joins TRBV6-1 and TRBJ2-7, with D perhaps TRBD2 (7 bases). Trimming pared 10 bases from V and 3 bases from J, leaving 13 bases between. This CDR3 has 12 amino acids. From germline, CDR1 is MNHNS and CDR2 SASEGT. The CDR3 region has the DNA TGTGCCACCCGGGGGGCAGACTACGAGCAGTACTTC. Translated, it gives CATRGADYEQYF.

V and J are TRBV7-9 and TRBJ1-4; possibly TRBD1 for D (5 bases). V gave up 5 bases and J gave up 0 bases, with 10 bases separating them. Germline loops: CDR1 SEHNR, CDR2 FQNEAQ (reference sequence). This CDR3 spans 15 amino acids. The CDR3 spells CASSPPTATNEKLFF. CDR3 nucleotides: TGTGCCAGCAGCCCACCGACAGCAACTAATGAAAAACTGTTTTTT.

The chain carries TRBV20-1 and TRBJ2-7, with TRBD1 identical over 9 bases. This CDR3 comprises 14 residues. V lost 5 bases to trimming and J lost 3 bases; unmatched junction nucleotides: 8. Germline lookup yields CDR1 DFQATT and CDR2 SNEGSKA (reference sequence). CDR3 nucleotides: TGCAGTGCTCGACCTCCGGGACAGGGCTACGAGCAGTACTTC. Translated: CSARPPGQGYEQYF.

The rearrangement links TRBV6-1 to TRBJ2-1, with 11 bases fitting TRBD2. The ends lost 4 bases at V and 3 bases at J; junction bases unmatched: 5. CDR3 length: 16 residues. Looked up from germline, CDR1 is MNHNS and CDR2 is SASEGT. The CDR3 is CASSGTSGSIYNEQFF. The CDR3 DNA reads as TGTGCCAGCAGTGGAACTAGCGGGAGTATCTACAATGAGCAGTTCTTC.

The V and J genes are TRBV5-1 and TRBJ2-3; perhaps TRBD2 as D (5 bases). CDR1 SGHRS and CDR2 YFSETQ come from the germline V gene. This CDR3 is built from 16 residues. The germline V and J ends were trimmed by 3 bases and 2 bases, with 16 bases remaining between them. CDR3: CASSYRGGMPTDTQYF. The CDR3 region has the DNA TGCGCCAGCAGCTACCGGGGTGGGATGCCCACAGATACGCAGTATTTT.

This clonotype was found many times. The genes are TRBV6-2 or TRBV6-3 and TRBJ2-1; 10 positions agree with TRBD2. CDR1 is MNHEY and CDR2 is SVGEGT in the germline V gene. V lost 6 bases to trimming and J lost 8 bases; unmatched junction nucleotides: 7. This CDR3 has 14 amino acids. CDR3 residues: CASSPGLAVHEQFF. CDR3 bases: TGTGCCAGCAGCCCCGGACTAGCGGTACATGAGCAGTTCTTC.

This clonotype has only a few counts. The chain uses TRBV28 and TRBJ2-1; either TRBD1 or TRBD2 may fit D (5 bases each). V lost 6 bases, J lost 6 bases, and 9 bases lay in between. Germline CDR1 is MDHEN and CDR2 is SYDVKM. This CDR3 is 12 amino acids long. CDR3 DNA sequence: TGTGCCAGCAGACCGGGACCCAATGAGCAGTTCTTC. This translates into CASRPGPNEQFF.

This clonotype was seen more than once but under ten times. V and J are TRBV12-3 or TRBV12-4 and TRBJ2-7; 10 positions match TRBD2. Losses at the gene ends were 6 bases for V and 0 bases for J; bases not matched to a gene: 5. This CDR3 is built from 15 residues. The CDR3 loop is CASSPSGRASYEQYF. The CDR3 DNA follows: TGTGCCAGCAGCCCAAGCGGGAGGGCCTCCTACGAGCAGTACTTC.

The CDR3 region is CASSLVPTDYFNYGYTF. The CDR3 coding sequence is TGTGCCAGCAGCTTAGTTCCGACAGACTATTTTAACTATGGCTACACCTTC. The chain combines TRBV7-8 with TRBJ1-2; D may be TRBD1 (5 bases). V was trimmed by 1 base and J by 1 base, leaving 16 bases between them. This CDR3 has 17 residues. Per germline, CDR1 SGHVS and CDR2 FQNEAQ.

The chain has TRBV5-1 and TRBJ1-1; D is ambiguous. CDR3 length equals 15 residues. CDR1 and CDR2 from the germline V gene are SGHRS and YFSETQ. Trimming took 0 bases from V and 1 from J, leaving 10 bases between them. The CDR3 DNA follows: TGCGCCAGCAGCTTGGACCTCCGACCGAACACTGAAGCTTTCTTT. This codes for CASSLDLRPNTEAFF.

V is TRBV7-9 and J is TRBJ2-3; possibly TRBD1 or TRBD2 for D (5 bases each). The CDR3 extends over 15 amino acids. V was shortened by 4 bases and J by 2 bases, with 13 bases between the two germline ends. Germline CDR1 and CDR2: SEHNR and FQNEAQ (reference sequence). The CDR3 nucleotides read TGTGCCAGCAGCTCCCAGGGACGGTTCACAGATACGCAGTATTTT. Protein: CASSSQGRFTDTQYF.